These 20 T cell receptor beta chains share one sample of origin, sequenced in a study of shared clonotypes between healthy human individuals (dated by TCRdb to about 2020). Receptor amplification or capture employed the immunoSEQ multiplex PCR assay. TCRdb obtained this table from immuneACCESS and retained in-frame rearrangements with V and J assigned. These tables miss some clones; where compared with another copy, unresolved V genes account for less than half of the shortfall, and the remainder is unexplained. Within this sample are 600,000 to 800,000 clones, with over 60% of them counted one time only. Together, the top ten hold approximately 1.8% of the sample. The sample was memory CD4+ T cells sorted from blood. This sample's cell subset or site label indicates: CD45RA-negative fraction. These receptors were obtained from a woman younger than 45 in good health.

The chain combines TRBV11-2 with TRBJ1-5, with no clear D. CDR3 length: 15 residues. V gave up 3 bases and J gave up 0 bases, with 9 bases separating them. The germline V gene has CDR1 SGHAT and CDR2 FQNNGV. The CDR3 DNA reads as TGTGCCAGCAGCTTGGTAAGGGTTAGCAATCAGCCCCAGCATTTT. Protein: CASSLVRVSNQPQHF.

This clone was detected a few times. CDR3 in amino acids: CASSYSTRGYGYTF. CDR3 nucleotide sequence: TGTGCCAGCAGTTACTCGACCAGGGGGTATGGCTACACCTTC. V and J are TRBV6-5 and TRBJ1-2; 7 bases are a match to TRBD1. V lost 0 bases, J lost 5 bases, and 3 bases stayed unmatched. The CDR3 has 14 amino acids. In germline, CDR1 is MNHEY, CDR2 SVGAGI.

The V gene is TRBV7-9, the J gene TRBJ2-6, with 11 bases identical to TRBD1. The germline CDR1 and CDR2 sequences are SEHNR and FQNEAQ (reference sequence). CDR3 size: 17 residues. J gave up 0 bases and V 6 bases, and 4 bases lay outside the gene matches. As DNA, the CDR3 is TGTGCCAGCAGTGGACAGGGGGCGCTCTCTGGGGCCAACGTCCTGACTTTC. This translates into CASSGQGALSGANVLTF.

This clone was detected only once. V gene TRBV5-1 combines with J gene TRBJ2-3, with D perhaps TRBD1 or TRBD2 (5 bases each). CDR1 and CDR2 from the germline V gene are SGHRS and YFSETQ. This CDR3 is 14 amino acids long. The V end was cut by 1 base, the J end by 6 bases, with 12 bases between. The CDR3 DNA sequence: TGCGCCAGCAGCTTGAGGGACCGAGGGGATACGCAGTATTTT. It yields the protein CASSLRDRGDTQYF.

This chain connects TRBV7-3 to TRBJ2-1, with 10 nucleotides matching TRBD2. The CDR3 runs 17 residues. The V segment lost 1 base and the J segment 9 bases; nucleotides outside the gene matches: 12. The germline gives CDR1 SGHTA, CDR2 FQGTGA. The CDR3 here is CASSLIPAGGTPSEQFF. CDR3 sequence (DNA): TGTGCCAGCAGCTTAATCCCAGCGGGAGGGACCCCGAGTGAGCAGTTCTTC.

This clone was seen a few times. V usage is TRBV9 and J usage is TRBJ2-7, with D possibly being TRBD1 (6 bases). The V end lost 0 bases, the J end lost 2 bases, and 12 bases lay between the germline ends. Germline V CDR1 and CDR2: SGDLS, YYNGEE. There are 15 residues in the CDR3. The CDR3 spells CASSVAPGDAYEQYF. For the CDR3, the DNA is TGTGCCAGCAGCGTAGCTCCAGGGGACGCCTACGAGCAGTACTTC.

This clone was observed a handful of times. The chain's CDR3 is CASSFTSDNEQFF. CDR3 coding DNA: TGTGCCAGTAGCTTCACTAGCGACAATGAGCAGTTCTTC. The rearrangement joins TRBV19 to TRBJ2-1; 7 bases match TRBD2. The CDR3 runs 13 residues. The V gene's germline CDR1 is LNHDA and CDR2 SQIVND (reference sequence). V lost 6 bases, J lost 5 bases, and 4 bases stayed unmatched. Looking up the rest from reference TRBV19 and TRBJ2-1 gives the full variable domain: DGGITQSPKYLFRKEGQNVTLSCEQNLNHDAMYWYRQDPGQGLRLIYYSQIVNDFQKGDIAEGYSVSREKKESFPLTVTSAQKNPTAFYLCASSFTSDNEQFFGPGTRLTVL.

The gene calls are TRBV7-9 and TRBJ2-2; 9 nucleotides agree with TRBD2. The germline V gene encodes CDR1 SEHNR and CDR2 FQNEAQ (reference sequence). Trimming cost V 5 bases and J 6 bases; bases outside gene matches: 16. This CDR3 comprises 18 residues. The DNA of the CDR3 is TGTGCCAGCAGCCGAACTAGGAGCCTAGCGGGATCATCCGGGGAGCTGTTTTTT. The encoded protein is CASSRTRSLAGSSGELFF. Combining the CDR3 with reference TRBV7-9 and TRBJ2-2 gives the whole variable domain DTGVSQNPRHKITKRGQNVTFRCDPISEHNRLYWYRQTLGQGPEFLTYFQNEAQLEKSRLLSDRFSAERPKGSFSTLEIQRTEQGDSAMYLCASSRTRSLAGSSGELFFGEGSRLTVL.

This chain joins TRBV5-1 and TRBJ2-2, with TRBD2 matching over 7 bases. CDR3 length equals 18 residues. Losses at the gene ends were 2 bases for V and 1 base for J; bases not matched to a gene: 11. Germline values: CDR1 SGHRS, CDR2 YFSETQ. The CDR3 nucleotides read TGCGCCAGCAGCTTCCTAAGACCGGGGGGAAAGAACACCGGGGAGCTGTTTTTT. Protein: CASSFLRPGGKNTGELFF.

The chain carries TRBV5-1 and TRBJ2-7; possible D gene TRBD1, 6 bases. The V gene's germline CDR1 is SGHRS and CDR2 YFSETQ. Trimming shortened V by 3 bases and J by 0 bases, and 13 bases separated the two germline ends. This CDR3 has 15 residues. As DNA, the CDR3 is TGCGCCAGCAGCTGGGGACATGAGAGCTCCTACGAGCAGTACTTC. It encodes CASSWGHESSYEQYF.

V and J are TRBV2 and TRBJ1-1; D unclear. This CDR3 spans 15 amino acids. Germline CDR1 and CDR2: SNHLY and FYNNEI. The germline V and J ends were trimmed by 4 bases and 1 base, with 13 bases remaining between them. CDR3 sequence: CASSAFRTANTEAFF. The CDR3 coding sequence is TGTGCCAGCAGTGCCTTTCGGACGGCGAACACTGAAGCTTTCTTT.

This rearrangement joins TRBV10-2 to TRBJ1-5, with 9 bases lining up with TRBD1. V lost 6 bases and J lost 6; bases outside the gene matches: 9. The CDR3 covers 15 residues. The V gene's germline CDR1 is WSHSY and CDR2 SAAADI. CDR3 in amino acids: CASSLRDREGQPQHF. The DNA for the CDR3 is TGCGCCAGCAGCCTCCGGGACAGGGAGGGTCAGCCCCAGCATTTT.

The V and J genes are TRBV9 and TRBJ2-7; 11 nucleotides line up with TRBD2. The CDR3 has 16 amino acids. Germline V gene data show CDR1 as SGDLS and CDR2 as YYNGEE. V dropped 3 bases and J dropped 7; count of bases not matched to a gene: 12. The CDR3 loop reads CASSARLAGSAWEQYF. For the CDR3, the DNA is TGTGCCAGCAGCGCCCGACTAGCGGGATCAGCTTGGGAGCAGTACTTC.

In its sample, this clone was seen a few times. The chain recombines TRBV9 with TRBJ2-5; D ambiguous. V was pared by 0 bases and J by 0 bases, with 12 bases between. Germline assignment: CDR1 SGDLS and CDR2 YYNGEE. This CDR3 comprises 16 residues. The CDR3 reads CASSVGVRKYQETQYF. CDR3 nucleotides: TGTGCCAGCAGCGTAGGAGTGAGGAAGTACCAAGAGACCCAGTACTTC.

The chain's CDR3 is CASSSHRGPNYGYTF. CDR3 bases: TGTGCCAGCAGCTCCCACAGGGGGCCTAACTATGGCTACACCTTC. The chain uses TRBV11-2 and TRBJ1-2, with 9 nucleotides matching TRBD1. Losses at the gene ends were 4 bases for V and 0 bases for J; bases not matched to a gene: 3. The CDR3 length is 15 residues. CDR1 and CDR2 (germline): SGHAT, FQNNGV.

The chain combines TRBV27 with TRBJ2-3; TRBD2 agrees at 13 bases. Germline trimming cut 6 bases from V and 4 bases from J; bases unmatched to any gene: 4. Germline V gene sequence: CDR1 MNHEY, CDR2 SMNVEV (reference sequence). The CDR3 length is 15 residues. The CDR3 nucleotides read TGTGCCAGCAGCTCACTAGCGGGAGGGGCAGATACGCAGTATTTT. It encodes CASSSLAGGADTQYF.

V usage is TRBV27 and J usage is TRBJ2-2, with a possible D match to TRBD1 (5 bases). This CDR3 comprises 16 residues. Per germline, CDR1 MNHEY and CDR2 SMNVEV (reference sequence). V was trimmed by 8 bases and J by 0 bases, leaving 16 bases between them. The CDR3 coding sequence is TGTGCCAGCGCTAGACAGCGCCTCCCGAACACCGGGGAGCTGTTTTTT. Translation: CASARQRLPNTGELFF.

The gene calls are TRBV19 and TRBJ1-6; the match to TRBD1 covers 9 bases. Germline V CDR1 and CDR2: LNHDA, SQIVND (reference sequence). The length of the CDR3 is 13 residues. V dropped 6 bases and J dropped 8; count of bases not matched to a gene: 2. CDR3 in amino acids: CASRGQGYSPLHF. CDR3 in DNA: TGTGCCAGTAGGGGACAGGGTTATTCACCCCTCCACTTT.

The chain recombines TRBV14 with TRBJ2-2; the match to TRBD1 covers 8 bases. Germline V gene sequence: CDR1 SGHDN, CDR2 FVKESK. The J segment lost 6 bases and the V segment lost 1 base, leaving 7 bases of the junction unmatched. The CDR3 contains 16 residues. The CDR3 DNA follows: TGTGCCAGCAGCCAAGGGGCAGGGGGCTTTTCCGGGGAGCTGTTTTTT. The encoded protein is CASSQGAGGFSGELFF.

The chain couples TRBV10-3 to TRBJ2-1; possibly TRBD1 for D (5 bases). Between the trimmed V and J ends, which lost 6 bases and 5 bases, there was a span of 14 bases. This CDR3 is built from 14 residues. Per the germline V gene, CDR1 is ENHRY and CDR2 is SYGVKD. The CDR3 nucleotides read TGTGCCATCAGGAGCAGGGAACAAGACAATGAGCAGTTCTTC. This encodes CAIRSREQDNEQFF.